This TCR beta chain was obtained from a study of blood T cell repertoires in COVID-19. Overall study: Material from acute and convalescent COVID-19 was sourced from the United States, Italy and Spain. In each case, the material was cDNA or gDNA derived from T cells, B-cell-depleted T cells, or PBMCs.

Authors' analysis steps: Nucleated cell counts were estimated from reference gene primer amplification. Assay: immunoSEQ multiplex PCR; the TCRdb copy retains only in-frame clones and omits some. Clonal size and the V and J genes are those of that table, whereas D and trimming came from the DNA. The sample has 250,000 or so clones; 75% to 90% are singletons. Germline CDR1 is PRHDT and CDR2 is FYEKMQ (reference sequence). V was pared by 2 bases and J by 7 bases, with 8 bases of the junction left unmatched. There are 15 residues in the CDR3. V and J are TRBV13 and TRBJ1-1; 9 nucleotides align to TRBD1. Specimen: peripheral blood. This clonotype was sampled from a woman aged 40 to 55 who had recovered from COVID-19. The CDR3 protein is CASSLSGQGKVEAFF. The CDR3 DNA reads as TGTGCCAGCAGCTTATCAGGACAGGGGAAAGTTGAAGCTTTCTTT.